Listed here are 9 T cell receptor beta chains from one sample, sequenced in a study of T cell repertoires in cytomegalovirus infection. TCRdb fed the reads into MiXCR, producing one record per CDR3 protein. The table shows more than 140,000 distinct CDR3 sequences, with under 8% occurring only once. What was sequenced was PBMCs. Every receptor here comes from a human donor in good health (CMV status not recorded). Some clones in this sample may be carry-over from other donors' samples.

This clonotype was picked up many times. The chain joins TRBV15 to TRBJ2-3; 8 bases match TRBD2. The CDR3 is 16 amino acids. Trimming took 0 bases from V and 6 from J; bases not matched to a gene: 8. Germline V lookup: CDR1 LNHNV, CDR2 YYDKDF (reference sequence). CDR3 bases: TGTGCCACCAGCAGAGATGGATGGCGGGGGGATGATACGCAGTATTTT. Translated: CATSRDGWRGDDTQYF.

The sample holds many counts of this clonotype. CDR3 nucleotides: TGTGCTAGTGGTGACAGGGGTAGGAGCTACACCTTC. Its protein product is CASGDRGRSYTF. The chain links TRBV12-5 to TRBJ1-2, with 8 nucleotides matching TRBD1. Losses at the gene ends were 5 bases for V and 9 bases for J; bases not matched to a gene: 5. Looked up from germline, CDR1 is LGHNT and CDR2 is FRNRAP. This CDR3 spans 12 amino acids.

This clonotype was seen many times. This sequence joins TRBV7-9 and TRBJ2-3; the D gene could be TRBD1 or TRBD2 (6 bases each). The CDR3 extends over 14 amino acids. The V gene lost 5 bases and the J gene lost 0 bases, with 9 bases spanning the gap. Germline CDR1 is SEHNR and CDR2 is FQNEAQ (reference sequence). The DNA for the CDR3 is TGTGCCAGCAGCCGGGGGCTGAGCACAGATACGCAGTATTTT. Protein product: CASSRGLSTDTQYF.

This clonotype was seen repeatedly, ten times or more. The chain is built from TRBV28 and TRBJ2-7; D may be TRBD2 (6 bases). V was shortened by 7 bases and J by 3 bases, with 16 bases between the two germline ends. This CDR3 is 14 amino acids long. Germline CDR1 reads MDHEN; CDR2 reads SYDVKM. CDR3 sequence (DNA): TGTGCCAGCACTCGGCCGGGGGTCAACTACGAGCAGTACTTC. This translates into CASTRPGVNYEQYF.

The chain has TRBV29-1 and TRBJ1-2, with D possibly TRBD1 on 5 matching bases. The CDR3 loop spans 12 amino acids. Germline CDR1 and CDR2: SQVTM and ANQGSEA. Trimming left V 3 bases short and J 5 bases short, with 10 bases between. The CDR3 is CSVDFPGYGYTF. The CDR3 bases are TGCAGCGTTGATTTCCCAGGGTATGGCTACACCTTC.

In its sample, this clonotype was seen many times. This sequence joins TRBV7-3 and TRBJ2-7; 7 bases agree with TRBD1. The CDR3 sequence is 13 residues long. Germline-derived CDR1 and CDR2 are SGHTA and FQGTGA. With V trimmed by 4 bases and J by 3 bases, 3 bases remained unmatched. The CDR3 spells CASSWSGGYEQYF. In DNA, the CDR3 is TGTGCCAGCAGCTGGTCAGGGGGCTACGAGCAGTACTTC. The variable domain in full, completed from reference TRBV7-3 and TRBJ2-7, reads GAGVSQTPSNKVTEKGKYVELRCDPISGHTALYWYRQSLGQGPEFLIYFQGTGAADDSGLPNDRFFAVRPEGSVSTLKIQRTERGDSAVYLCASSWSGGYEQYFGPGTRLTVT.

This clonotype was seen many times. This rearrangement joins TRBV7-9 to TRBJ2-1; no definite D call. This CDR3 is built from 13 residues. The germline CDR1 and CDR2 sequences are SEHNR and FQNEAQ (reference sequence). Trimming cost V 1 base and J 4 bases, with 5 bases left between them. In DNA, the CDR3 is TGTGCCAGCAGCTTAGGGAGATACAATGAGCAGTTCTTC. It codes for CASSLGRYNEQFF.

In nucleotides, the CDR3 is TGTGCCAGCAGCCAGACAACAGGGGGCCCCACAGATACGCAGTATTTT. This codes for CASSQTTGGPTDTQYF. The chain is built from TRBV7-3 and TRBJ2-3; 9 nucleotides agree with TRBD1. Trimming at V came to 5 bases and at J to 2 bases, leaving 8 bases not matched to a gene. The CDR3 contains 16 residues. Germline V gene lookup returns CDR1 SGHTA and CDR2 FQGTGA. The variable domain in full, with the rest retrieved from reference TRBV7-3 and TRBJ2-3, is GAGVSQTPSNKVTEKGKYVELRCDPISGHTALYWYRQSLGQGPEFLIYFQGTGAADDSGLPNDRFFAVRPEGSVSTLKIQRTERGDSAVYLCASSQTTGGPTDTQYFGPGTRLTVL.

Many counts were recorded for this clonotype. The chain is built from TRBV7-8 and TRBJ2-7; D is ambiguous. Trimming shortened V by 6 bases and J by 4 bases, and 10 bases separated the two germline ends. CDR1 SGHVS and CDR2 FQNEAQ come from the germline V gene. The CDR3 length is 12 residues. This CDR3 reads CASSLARYEQYF. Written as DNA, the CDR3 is TGTGCCAGCAGTCTGGCCCGGTACGAGCAGTACTTC. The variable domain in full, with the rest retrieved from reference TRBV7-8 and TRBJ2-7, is GAGVSQSPRYKVAKRGQDVALRCDPISGHVSLFWYQQALGQGPEFLTYFQNEAQLDKSGLPSDRFFAERPEGSVSTLKIQRTQQEDSAVYLCASSLARYEQYFGPGTRLTVT.